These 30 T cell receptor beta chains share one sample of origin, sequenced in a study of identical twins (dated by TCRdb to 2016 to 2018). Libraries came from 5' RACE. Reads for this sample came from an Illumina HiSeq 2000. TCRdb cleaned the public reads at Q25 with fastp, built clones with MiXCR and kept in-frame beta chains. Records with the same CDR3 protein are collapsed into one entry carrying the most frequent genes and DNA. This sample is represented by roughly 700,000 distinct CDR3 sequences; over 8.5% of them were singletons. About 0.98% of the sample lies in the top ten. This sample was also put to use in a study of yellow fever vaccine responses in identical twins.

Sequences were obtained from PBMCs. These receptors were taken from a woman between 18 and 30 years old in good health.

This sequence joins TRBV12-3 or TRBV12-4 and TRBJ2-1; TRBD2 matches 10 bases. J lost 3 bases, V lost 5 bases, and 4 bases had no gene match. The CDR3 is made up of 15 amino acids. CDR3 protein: CASSTTSGLYNEQFF. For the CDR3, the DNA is TGTGCCAGCAGTACGACTAGCGGGCTCTACAATGAGCAGTTCTTC.

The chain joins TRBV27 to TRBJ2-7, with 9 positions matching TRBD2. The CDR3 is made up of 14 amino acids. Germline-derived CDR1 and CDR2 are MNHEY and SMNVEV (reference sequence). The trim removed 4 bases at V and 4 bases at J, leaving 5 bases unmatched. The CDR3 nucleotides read TGTGCCAGCAGTTACAGCGGGAGGCCGTACGAGCAGTACTTC. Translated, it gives CASSYSGRPYEQYF.

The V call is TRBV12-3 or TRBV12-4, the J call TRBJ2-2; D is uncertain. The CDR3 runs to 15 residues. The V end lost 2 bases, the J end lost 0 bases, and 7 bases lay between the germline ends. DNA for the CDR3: TGTGCCAGCAGTTTAAAACAATCGAACACCGGGGAGCTGTTTTTT. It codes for CASSLKQSNTGELFF.

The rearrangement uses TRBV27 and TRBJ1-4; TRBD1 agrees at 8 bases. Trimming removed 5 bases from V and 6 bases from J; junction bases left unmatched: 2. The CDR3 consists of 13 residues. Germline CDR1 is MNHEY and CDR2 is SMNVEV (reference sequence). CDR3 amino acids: CASSIQGDEKLFF. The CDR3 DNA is TGTGCCAGCAGTATACAGGGGGATGAAAAACTGTTTTTT.

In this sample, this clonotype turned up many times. The CDR3 here is CASSSPQETQYF. The CDR3 coding sequence is TGTGCCAGCAGTTCCCCCCAAGAGACCCAGTACTTC. This chain uses TRBV6-6 with TRBJ2-5; D is ambiguous. V was cut by 4 bases and J by 1 base, with 4 bases left in between. The CDR3 spans 12 residues. CDR1 and CDR2 (germline): MNHNY, SVGAGI (reference sequence).

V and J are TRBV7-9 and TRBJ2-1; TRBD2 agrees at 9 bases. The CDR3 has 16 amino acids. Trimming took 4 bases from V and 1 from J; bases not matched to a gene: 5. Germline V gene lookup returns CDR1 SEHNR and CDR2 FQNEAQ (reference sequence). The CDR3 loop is CASSSRLADSYNEQFF. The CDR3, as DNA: TGTGCCAGCAGCTCGCGACTAGCGGATTCCTACAATGAGCAGTTCTTC.

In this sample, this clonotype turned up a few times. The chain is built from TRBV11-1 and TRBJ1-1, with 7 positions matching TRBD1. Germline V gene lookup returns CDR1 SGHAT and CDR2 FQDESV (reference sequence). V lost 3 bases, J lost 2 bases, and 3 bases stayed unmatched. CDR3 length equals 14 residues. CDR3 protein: CASSFNRGNTEAFF. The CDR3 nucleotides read TGTGCCAGCAGCTTTAACAGGGGTAACACTGAAGCTTTCTTT.

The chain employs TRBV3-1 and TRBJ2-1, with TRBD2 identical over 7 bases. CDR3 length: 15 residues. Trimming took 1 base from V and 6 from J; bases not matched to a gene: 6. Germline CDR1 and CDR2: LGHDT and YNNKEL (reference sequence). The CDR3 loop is CASSQVYGRSNEQFF. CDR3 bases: TGTGCCAGCAGCCAAGTTTACGGGAGGTCCAATGAGCAGTTCTTC.

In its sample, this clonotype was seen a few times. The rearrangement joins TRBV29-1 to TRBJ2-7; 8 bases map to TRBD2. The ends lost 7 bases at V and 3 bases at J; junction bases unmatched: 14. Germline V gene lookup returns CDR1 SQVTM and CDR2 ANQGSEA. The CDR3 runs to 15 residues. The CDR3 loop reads CSATSPSGGDYEQYF. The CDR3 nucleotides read TGCAGCGCTACGTCCCCCAGCGGGGGTGACTACGAGCAGTACTTC.

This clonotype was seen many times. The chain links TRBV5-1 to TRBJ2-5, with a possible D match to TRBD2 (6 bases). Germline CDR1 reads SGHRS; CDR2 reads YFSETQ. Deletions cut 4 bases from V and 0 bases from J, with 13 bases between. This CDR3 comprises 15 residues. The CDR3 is CASSLPPGDQETQYF. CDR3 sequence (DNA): TGCGCCAGCAGCCTGCCCCCGGGAGACCAAGAGACCCAGTACTTC.

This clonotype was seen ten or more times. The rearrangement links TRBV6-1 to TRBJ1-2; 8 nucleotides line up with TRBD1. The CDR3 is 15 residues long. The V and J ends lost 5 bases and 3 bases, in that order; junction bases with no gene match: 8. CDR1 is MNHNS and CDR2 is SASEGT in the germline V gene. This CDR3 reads CASSLTGQGDYGYTF. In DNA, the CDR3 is TGTGCCAGCAGTCTTACCGGACAGGGAGACTATGGCTACACCTTC.

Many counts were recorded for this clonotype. In DNA, the CDR3 is TGTGCCAGCAGTCTCACCCGAATGGCAGATACGCAGTATTTT. Translating it yields CASSLTRMADTQYF. The J gene is TRBJ2-3, the V gene TRBV12-3 or TRBV12-4; D not resolved. V lost 5 bases, J lost 4 bases, and 13 bases lay in between. This CDR3 is 14 amino acids long.

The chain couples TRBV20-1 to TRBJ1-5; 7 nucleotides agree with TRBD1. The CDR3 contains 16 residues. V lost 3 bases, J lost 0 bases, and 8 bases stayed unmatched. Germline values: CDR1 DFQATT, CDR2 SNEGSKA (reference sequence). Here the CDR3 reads CSASLGQRNSNQPQHF. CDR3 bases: TGCAGTGCTAGTTTGGGACAGAGAAATAGCAATCAGCCCCAGCATTTT.

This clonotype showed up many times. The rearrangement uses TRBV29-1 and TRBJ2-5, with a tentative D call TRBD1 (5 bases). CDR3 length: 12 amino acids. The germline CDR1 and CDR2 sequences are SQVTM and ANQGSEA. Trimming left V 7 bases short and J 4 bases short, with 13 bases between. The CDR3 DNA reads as TGCAGCGCCCTAGGGGCGTCAGAGACCCAGTACTTC. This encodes CSALGASETQYF.

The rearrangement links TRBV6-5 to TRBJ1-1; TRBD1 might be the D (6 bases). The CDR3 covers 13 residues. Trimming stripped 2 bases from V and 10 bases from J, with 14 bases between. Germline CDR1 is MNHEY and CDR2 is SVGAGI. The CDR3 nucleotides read TGTGCCAGCAGTTACACGGCCGGGACAAGAGCTTTCTTT. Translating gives CASSYTAGTRAFF.

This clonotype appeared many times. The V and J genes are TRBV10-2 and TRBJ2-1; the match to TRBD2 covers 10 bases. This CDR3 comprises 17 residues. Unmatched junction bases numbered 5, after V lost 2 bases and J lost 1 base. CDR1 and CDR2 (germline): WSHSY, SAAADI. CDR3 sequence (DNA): TGCGCCAGCAGTGAGGGTAAGGGACTAGCGTCCTACAATGAGCAGTTCTTC. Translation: CASSEGKGLASYNEQFF.

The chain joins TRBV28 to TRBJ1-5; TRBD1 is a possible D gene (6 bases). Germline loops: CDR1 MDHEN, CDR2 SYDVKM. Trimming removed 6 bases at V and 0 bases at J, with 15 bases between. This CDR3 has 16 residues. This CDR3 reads CASSIPGQNSNQPQHF. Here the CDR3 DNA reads TGTGCCAGCAGCATCCCCGGACAGAATAGCAATCAGCCCCAGCATTTT. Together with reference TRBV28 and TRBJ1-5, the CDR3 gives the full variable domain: DVKVTQSSRYLVKRTGEKVFLECVQDMDHENMFWYRQDPGLGLRLIYFSYDVKMKEKGDIPEGYSVSREKKERFSLILESASTNQTSMYLCASSIPGQNSNQPQHFGDGTRLSIL.

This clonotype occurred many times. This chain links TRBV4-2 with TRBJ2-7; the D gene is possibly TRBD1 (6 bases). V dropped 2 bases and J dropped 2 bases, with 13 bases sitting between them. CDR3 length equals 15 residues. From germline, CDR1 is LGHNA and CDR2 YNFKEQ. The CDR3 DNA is TGTGCCAGCAGCCAAACCAGGGGCGGCCCCTACGAGCAGTACTTC. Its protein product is CASSQTRGGPYEQYF.

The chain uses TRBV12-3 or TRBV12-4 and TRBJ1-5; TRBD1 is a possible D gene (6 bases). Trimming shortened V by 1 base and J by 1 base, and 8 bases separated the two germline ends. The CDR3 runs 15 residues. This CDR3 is CASSLGGRSNQPQHF. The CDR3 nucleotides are TGTGCCAGCAGTTTAGGGGGGCGAAGCAATCAGCCCCAGCATTTT.

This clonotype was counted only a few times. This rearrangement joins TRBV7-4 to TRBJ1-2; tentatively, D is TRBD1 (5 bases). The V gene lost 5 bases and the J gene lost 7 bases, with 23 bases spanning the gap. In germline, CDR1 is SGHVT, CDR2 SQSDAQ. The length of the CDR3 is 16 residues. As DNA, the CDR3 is TGTGCCAGCAGCCCACCAAGGCTCCAGGGAGCCACTGGCTACACCTTC. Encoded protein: CASSPPRLQGATGYTF. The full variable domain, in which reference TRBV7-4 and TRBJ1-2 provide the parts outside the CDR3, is GAGVSQSPRYKVAKRGRDVALRCDSISGHVTLYWYRQTLGQGSEVLTYSQSDAQRDKSGRPSGRFSAERPERSVSTLKIQRTEQGDSAVYLCASSPPRLQGATGYTFGSGTRLTVV.

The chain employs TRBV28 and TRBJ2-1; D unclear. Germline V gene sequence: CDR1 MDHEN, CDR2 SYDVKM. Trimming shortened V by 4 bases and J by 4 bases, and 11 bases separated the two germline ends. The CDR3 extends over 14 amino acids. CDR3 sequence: CASSSTLIYNEQFF. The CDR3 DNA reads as TGTGCCAGCAGTTCCACCCTTATATACAATGAGCAGTTCTTC.

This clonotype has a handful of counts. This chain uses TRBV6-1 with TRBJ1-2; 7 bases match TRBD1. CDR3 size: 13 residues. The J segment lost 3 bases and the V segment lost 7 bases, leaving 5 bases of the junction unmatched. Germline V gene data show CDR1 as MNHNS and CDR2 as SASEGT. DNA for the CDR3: TGTGCCAGCACCGACAGGGAAGACTATGGCTACACCTTC. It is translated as CASTDREDYGYTF.

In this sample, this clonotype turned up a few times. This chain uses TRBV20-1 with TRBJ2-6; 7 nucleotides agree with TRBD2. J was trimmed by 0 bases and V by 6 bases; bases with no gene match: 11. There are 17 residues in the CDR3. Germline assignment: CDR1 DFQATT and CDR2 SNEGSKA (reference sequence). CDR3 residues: CSARGRVTGSGANVLTF. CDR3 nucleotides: TGCAGTGCCCGGGGGAGGGTGACCGGCTCTGGGGCCAACGTCCTGACTTTC.

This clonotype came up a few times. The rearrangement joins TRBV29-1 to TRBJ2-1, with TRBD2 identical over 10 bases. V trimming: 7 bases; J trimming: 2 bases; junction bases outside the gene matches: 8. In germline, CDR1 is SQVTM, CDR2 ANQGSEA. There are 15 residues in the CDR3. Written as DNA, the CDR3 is TGCAGCGCCGAGGCCGGGACTAGCGCCTACAATGAGCAGTTCTTC. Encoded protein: CSAEAGTSAYNEQFF.

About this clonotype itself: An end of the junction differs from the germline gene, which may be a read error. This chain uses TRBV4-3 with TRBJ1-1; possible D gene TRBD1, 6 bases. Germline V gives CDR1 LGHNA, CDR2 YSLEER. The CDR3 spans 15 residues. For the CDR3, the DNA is TGCGCCAGCAGCCAAGATTTCGAGGGGGGGACTGAAGTTTTCTTT. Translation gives CASSQDFEGGTEVFF.

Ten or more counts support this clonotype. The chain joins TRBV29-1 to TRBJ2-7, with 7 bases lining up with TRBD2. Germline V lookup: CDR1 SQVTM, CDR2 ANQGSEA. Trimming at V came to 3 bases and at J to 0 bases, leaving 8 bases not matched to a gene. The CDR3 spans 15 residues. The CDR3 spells CSVDSPASGSYEQYF. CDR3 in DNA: TGCAGCGTTGACTCCCCTGCTAGCGGCTCCTACGAGCAGTACTTC.

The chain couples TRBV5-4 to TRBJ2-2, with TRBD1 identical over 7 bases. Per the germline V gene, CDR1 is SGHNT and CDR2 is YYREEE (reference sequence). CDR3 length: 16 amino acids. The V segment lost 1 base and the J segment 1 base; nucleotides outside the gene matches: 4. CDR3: CASSLPGTVNTGELFF. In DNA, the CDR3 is TGTGCCAGCAGCTTGCCCGGGACAGTGAACACCGGGGAGCTGTTTTTT.

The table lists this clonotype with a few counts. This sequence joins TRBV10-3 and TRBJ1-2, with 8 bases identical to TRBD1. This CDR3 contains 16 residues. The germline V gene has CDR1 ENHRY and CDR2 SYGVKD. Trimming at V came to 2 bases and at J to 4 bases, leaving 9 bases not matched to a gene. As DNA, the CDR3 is TGTGCCATCAGTGAGACACCGGGACAGGAAGTCTATGGCTACACCTTC. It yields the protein CAISETPGQEVYGYTF.

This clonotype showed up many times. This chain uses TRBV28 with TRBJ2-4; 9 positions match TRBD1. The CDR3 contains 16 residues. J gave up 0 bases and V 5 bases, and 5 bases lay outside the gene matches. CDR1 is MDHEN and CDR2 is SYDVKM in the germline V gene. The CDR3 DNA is TGTGCCAGCAGTACCTACAGGGGGCTAGCCAAAAACATTCAGTACTTC. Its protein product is CASSTYRGLAKNIQYF.

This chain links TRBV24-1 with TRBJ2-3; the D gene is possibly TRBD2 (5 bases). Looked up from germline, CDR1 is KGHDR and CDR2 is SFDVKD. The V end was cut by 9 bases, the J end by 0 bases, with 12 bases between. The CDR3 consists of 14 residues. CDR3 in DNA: TGTGCCACCGTGGTTGGCGGGAGCACAGATACGCAGTATTTT. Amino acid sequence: CATVVGGSTDTQYF.